This is a list of T cell receptor beta chains from one sample in a study of low-dose radiotherapy and immunotherapy resistance in tumors. Via MiXCR, TCRdb re-called the reads, giving one row per CDR3 protein. Of tens of thousands of distinct CDR3 sequences listed, 9.4% are singletons. The source was PBMCs, collected before treatment. The receptor set was obtained from a male donor with prostate cancer. The CDR3 runs from the conserved cysteine through the conserved F or W. Each record gives: J gene, V gene, CDR3 protein.

TRBJ1-4	TRBV6-6	CASSQMAGAGAGEKLFF
TRBJ1-1	TRBV27	CASTLEYGGWNTEAFF
TRBJ1-2	TRBV13	CASSQLLYGYTF
TRBJ2-4	TRBV20-1	CSARGQQAKNIQYF
TRBJ1-4	TRBV2	CASILSPQNEKLFF
TRBJ2-6	TRBV6-5	CASRTGRVSGANVLTF
TRBJ2-5	TRBV20-1	CSAEDLARYQETQYF
TRBJ1-1	TRBV28	CASSRDTRATEAFF
TRBJ2-2	TRBV4-3	CASSTQENTGELFF
TRBJ2-6	TRBV29-1	CSVEEGANVLTF
TRBJ2-7	TRBV20-1	CSAREGQATYEQYF
TRBJ1-6	TRBV7-9	CASSSTPNSPLHF
TRBJ2-7	TRBV6-2/TRBV6-3	CASRLTTSPHLNF
TRBJ2-7	TRBV21-1	CASSKGGLAGEASYEQYF
TRBJ2-7	TRBV30	CAWSTRQGRSEQYF
TRBJ2-5	TRBV7-2	CASSPTRKTQYF
TRBJ2-3	TRBV5-1	CASSEVTSGSTDTQYF
TRBJ1-4	TRBV4-1	CASSQASTLGEKLFFF
TRBJ2-5	TRBV11-2	CASSLDGTGQETQYF
TRBJ2-6	TRBV29-1	CSVEVGQLRTGANVLTF
TRBJ2-1	TRBV7-9	CASSPALAGFNEQFF
TRBJ1-1	TRBV28	CASRLQGEAFF
TRBJ1-4	TRBV20-1	CSARRRDGREELFF
TRBJ2-2	TRBV19	CASSVTGNTGELFF
TRBJ1-5	TRBV28	CASSRERGQPQHF
TRBJ1-4	TRBV6-6	CASSATGGKEKLFF
TRBJ2-7	TRBV7-2	CASSLEIAGRNYEQYF
TRBJ1-5	TRBV3-1	CASSQGFGSNQPQHF
TRBJ1-1	TRBV6-2/TRBV6-3	CAGRGQGNTEAFF
TRBJ1-2	TRBV28	CASSSQSTGFYGYTF
TRBJ2-5	TRBV5-1	CASSDGSPWGTQYF
TRBJ2-1	TRBV20-1	CSARDLTGTAGYNEQFF
TRBJ2-7	TRBV6-8	CASSWGGMNGYEQYF
TRBJ1-1	TRBV5-4	CASSWGDRGHTEAFF
TRBJ1-2	TRBV18	CASSQGVGYGYTF
TRBJ2-2	TRBV5-1	CASSLGFQNTGELFF
TRBJ2-7	TRBV27	CASSAIGSSAYEQYF
TRBJ2-3	TRBV28	CASSKRTGQGAADTQYF
TRBJ2-1	TRBV7-8	CASSSLGGGRDYEQFF
TRBJ2-1	TRBV29-1	CSVISYNEQFF
TRBJ1-2	TRBV6-5	CASSYAGGYTF
TRBJ1-2	TRBV20-1	CSAIRQTPSGYTF
TRBJ2-3	TRBV5-1	CASSLVVTGHSDTQYF
TRBJ1-1	TRBV7-2	CASSPGTVNTEAFF
TRBJ2-7	TRBV7-9	CASSPGGGRVGYEQYF
TRBJ2-7	TRBV6-2/TRBV6-3	CASNQPGQGHYEQYF
TRBJ1-5	TRBV20-1	CSATGQTMGNQPQHF
TRBJ2-1	TRBV29-1	CSVDLIAGQQFF
TRBJ2-7	TRBV7-3	CASRGGTASPYEQYF
TRBJ2-5	TRBV3-1	CASSQNTGSQETQYF
TRBJ1-1	TRBV20-1	CSAPIWGSTEAFF
TRBJ1-1	TRBV29-1	CSVENMGSPMNTEAFF
TRBJ2-7	TRBV18	CASSQTSVYFCAISDYGLGEQYF
TRBJ2-4	TRBV7-2	CASSSPGSIQYF
TRBJ2-7	TRBV5-1	CASSLGGQSSYEQYF
TRBJ2-3	TRBV4-3	CASSLGARVTDTQYF
TRBJ1-1	TRBV28	CASNSGLTEAFF